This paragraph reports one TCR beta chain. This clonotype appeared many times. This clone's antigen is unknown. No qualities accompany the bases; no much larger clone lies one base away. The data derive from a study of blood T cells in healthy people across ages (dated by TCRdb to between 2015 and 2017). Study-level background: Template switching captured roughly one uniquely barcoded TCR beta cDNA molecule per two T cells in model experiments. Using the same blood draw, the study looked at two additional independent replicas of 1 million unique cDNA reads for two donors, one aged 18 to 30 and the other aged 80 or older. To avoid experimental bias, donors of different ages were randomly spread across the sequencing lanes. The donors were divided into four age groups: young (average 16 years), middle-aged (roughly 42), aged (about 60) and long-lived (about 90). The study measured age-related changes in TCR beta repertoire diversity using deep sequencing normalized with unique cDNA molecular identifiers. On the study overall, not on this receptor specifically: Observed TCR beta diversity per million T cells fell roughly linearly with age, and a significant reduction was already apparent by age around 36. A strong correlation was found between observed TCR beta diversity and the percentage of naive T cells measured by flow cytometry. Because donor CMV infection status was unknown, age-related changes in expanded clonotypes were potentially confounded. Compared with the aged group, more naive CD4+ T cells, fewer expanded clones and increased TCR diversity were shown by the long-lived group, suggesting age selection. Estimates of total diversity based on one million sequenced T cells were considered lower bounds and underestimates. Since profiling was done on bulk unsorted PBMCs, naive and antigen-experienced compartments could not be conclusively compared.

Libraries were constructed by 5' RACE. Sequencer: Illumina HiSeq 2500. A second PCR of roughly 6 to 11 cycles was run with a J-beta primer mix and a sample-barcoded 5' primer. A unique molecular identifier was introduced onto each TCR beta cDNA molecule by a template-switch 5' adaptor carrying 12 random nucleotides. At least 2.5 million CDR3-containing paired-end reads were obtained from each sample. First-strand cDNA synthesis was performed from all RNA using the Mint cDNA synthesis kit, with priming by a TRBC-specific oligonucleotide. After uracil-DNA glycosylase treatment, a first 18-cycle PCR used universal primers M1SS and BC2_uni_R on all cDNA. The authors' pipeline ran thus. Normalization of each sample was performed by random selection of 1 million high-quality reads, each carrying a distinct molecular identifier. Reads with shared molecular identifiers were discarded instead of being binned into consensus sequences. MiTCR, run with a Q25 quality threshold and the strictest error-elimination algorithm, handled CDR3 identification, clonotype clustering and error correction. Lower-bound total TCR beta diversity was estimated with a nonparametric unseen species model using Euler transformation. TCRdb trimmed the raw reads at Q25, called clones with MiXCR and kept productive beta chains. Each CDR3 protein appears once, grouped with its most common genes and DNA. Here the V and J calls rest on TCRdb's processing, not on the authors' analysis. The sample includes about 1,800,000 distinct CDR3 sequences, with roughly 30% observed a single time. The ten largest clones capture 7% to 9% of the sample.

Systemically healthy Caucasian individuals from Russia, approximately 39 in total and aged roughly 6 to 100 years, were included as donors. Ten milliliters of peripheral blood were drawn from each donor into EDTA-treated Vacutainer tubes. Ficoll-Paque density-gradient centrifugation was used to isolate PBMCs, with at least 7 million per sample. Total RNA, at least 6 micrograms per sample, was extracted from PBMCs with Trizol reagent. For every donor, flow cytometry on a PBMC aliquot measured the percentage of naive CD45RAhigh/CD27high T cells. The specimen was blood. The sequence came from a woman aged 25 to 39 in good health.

The encoded CDR3 is CASSLRPLQYF. The nucleotides are TGTGCCAGCAGCTTGAGACCCCTGCAGTACTTC. The sequence links TRBV7-7 to TRBJ2-5, with the D gene not clear enough to name. Measured from the cysteine to the phenylalanine, the CDR3 is 11 residues long. Kept here is only the CDR3 DNA, which spans 33 bases and is read in frame from base 1. CDR1 is given as SSHAT and CDR2 as FNYEAQ, both from the germline V gene (reference sequence). Relative to germline, V is 3 bases shorter and J is 11 bases shorter, with 10 bases between their ends.